This passage covers 29 T cell receptor beta chains from one sample sequenced in a study of blood T cell repertoires in COVID-19. TCRdb's copy holds only in-frame clones and misses some; the assay was immunoSEQ multiplex PCR. Altogether roughly 100,000 clones are present, roughly 69% being singletons, with the ten largest covering approximately 6.2%. The sequencing sample was made of peripheral blood. The receptors were gathered from a man older than 75 with acute or convalescent COVID-19.

The rearrangement joins TRBV7-2 to TRBJ1-3, with D tentatively TRBD1 (6 bases). Trimming took off 5 bases at V and 1 base at J, with 15 bases between the two ends. Germline V gene data show CDR1 as SGHTA and CDR2 as FQGNSA. The CDR3 loop spans 16 amino acids. In DNA form, the CDR3 reads TGTGCCAGCAGCCTGGGGAGAGGGGGATCTGGAAACACCATATATTTT. Amino acid sequence: CASSLGRGGSGNTIYF.

The chain is built from TRBV7-9 and TRBJ2-5; possibly TRBD1 for D (5 bases). The CDR3 length is 13 residues. Trimming took off 4 bases at V and 5 bases at J, with 11 bases between the two ends. CDR1 is SEHNR and CDR2 is FQNEAQ in the germline V gene (reference sequence). The CDR3 reads CASSSQGRETQYF. Here the CDR3 DNA reads TGTGCCAGCAGCTCGCAGGGAAGGGAGACCCAGTACTTC.

The V gene is TRBV28, the J gene TRBJ1-1; maybe TRBD1 (6 bases). The CDR3 is made up of 16 amino acids. Germline CDR1 reads MDHEN; CDR2 reads SYDVKM. V lost 3 bases to trimming and J lost 5 bases, with 19 bases between them. The CDR3 DNA reads as TGTGCCAGCAGTTTCGGGCCGAGCAGGGGATGGACTGAAGCTTTCTTT. Its translation: CASSFGPSRGWTEAFF.

Points on this clone: The sample carries other DNA sequences with the same CDR3. This rearrangement joins TRBV28 to TRBJ1-5; D is undetermined. The CDR3 totals 10 residues. Germline V CDR1 and CDR2: MDHEN, SYDVKM. V was cut by 9 bases and J by 7 bases, with 7 bases left in between. As DNA, the CDR3 is TGTGCCAGTGGGAGGCAGCCCCAGCATTTT. Translating gives CASGRQPQHF.

This clone was detected a few times. The chain links TRBV5-6 to TRBJ1-4; TRBD1 matches 7 bases. This CDR3 has 16 residues. Germline trimming cut 2 bases from V and 5 bases from J; bases unmatched to any gene: 9. The germline V gene has CDR1 SGHDT and CDR2 YYEEEE. CDR3 region: CASSLFTGAQNEKLFF. As DNA, the CDR3 is TGTGCCAGCAGCTTATTTACAGGGGCCCAAAATGAAAAACTGTTTTTT.

The chain uses TRBV6-2 or TRBV6-3 and TRBJ2-1; TRBD2 matches at 9 bases. The J segment lost 9 bases and the V segment lost 0 bases, leaving 9 bases of the junction unmatched. This CDR3 has 16 residues. The germline V gene encodes CDR1 MNHEY and CDR2 SVGEGT. The CDR3 sequence is CASSYSKAGGPGEQFF. CDR3 in DNA: TGTGCCAGCAGTTACTCGAAGGCGGGAGGGCCAGGTGAGCAGTTCTTC.

The J gene is TRBJ2-7, the V gene TRBV28, with 8 bases lining up with TRBD2. Germline CDR1 MDHEN, CDR2 SYDVKM. V dropped 6 bases and J dropped 6; count of bases not matched to a gene: 7. This CDR3 is 13 amino acids long. The CDR3 here is CASRLGLAGEQYF. CDR3 nucleotide sequence: TGTGCCAGCAGACTCGGACTAGCAGGCGAGCAGTACTTC.

The chain has TRBV27 and TRBJ1-2; TRBD1 might be the D (6 bases). The CDR3 spans 14 residues. V lost 2 bases to trimming and J lost 3 bases, with 10 bases between them. Germline CDR1 and CDR2: MNHEY and SMNVEV (reference sequence). The DNA for the CDR3 is TGTGCCAGCAGTTTACAGGGGAACTACTATGGCTACACCTTC. It translates to CASSLQGNYYGYTF.

The chain uses TRBV27 and TRBJ1-2, with 10 bases fitting TRBD1. V gave up 3 bases and J gave up 14 bases; unmatched junction bases: 9. The CDR3 runs 13 residues. Germline-derived CDR1 and CDR2 are MNHEY and SMNVEV (reference sequence). CDR3 protein: CASSFRQGAASTF. The CDR3 region has the DNA TGTGCCAGCAGTTTTCGACAGGGGGCGGCCAGTACCTTC.

In its sample, this clone was seen a few times. CDR3 DNA: TGTGCCAGTTGGGACAGCGGAAACACCATATATTTT. Its protein product is CASWDSGNTIYF. V gene TRBV19 combines with J gene TRBJ1-3; 7 positions match TRBD1. CDR1 and CDR2 from the germline V gene are LNHDA and SQIVND (reference sequence). V shed 8 bases, J shed 4 bases, and the junction held 2 bases outside the gene matches. The CDR3 is made up of 12 amino acids.

The J gene is TRBJ2-4, the V gene TRBV27; 8 bases match TRBD2. V dropped 3 bases and J dropped 3; count of bases not matched to a gene: 4. The CDR3 has 15 amino acids. Germline CDR1 and CDR2: MNHEY and SMNVEV (reference sequence). This CDR3 reads CASSFVRGGKNIQYF. The CDR3 coding sequence is TGTGCCAGCAGTTTCGTCCGGGGGGGCAAAAACATTCAGTACTTC.

The rearrangement links TRBV14 to TRBJ1-2; the D gene is possibly TRBD1 (5 bases). Per the germline V gene, CDR1 is SGHDN and CDR2 is FVKESK. Trimming removed 0 bases at V and 7 bases at J, with 15 bases between. The CDR3 is 15 residues long. CDR3 sequence reads: CASSQERQGVLGYTF. The CDR3 DNA follows: TGTGCCAGCAGCCAAGAACGTCAGGGCGTACTTGGCTACACCTTC.

V is TRBV14 and J is TRBJ2-1, with D maybe TRBD2 (6 bases). This CDR3 is built from 12 residues. V lost 4 bases and J lost 10, with 11 bases in between. Germline V gives CDR1 SGHDN, CDR2 FVKESK. Here the CDR3 reads CASSLSAGEQFF. CDR3 bases: TGTGCCAGCAGCCTTAGCGCGGGAGAGCAGTTCTTC.

This clone showed up many times. The CDR3 coding sequence is TGTGCCAGTAGTGAAGGACATTGGGGCTACACCTTC. Encoded protein: CASSEGHWGYTF. The chain has TRBV19 and TRBJ1-2, with D possibly matching TRBD1 (5 bases). This CDR3 region has 12 residues. The V gene lost 5 bases and the J gene lost 8 bases, with 12 bases spanning the gap. CDR1 and CDR2 from the germline V gene are LNHDA and SQIVND (reference sequence).

The chain employs TRBV19 and TRBJ1-5, with no clear D. V lost 8 bases, J lost 4 bases, and 15 bases lay in between. This CDR3 contains 14 residues. CDR1 and CDR2 (germline): LNHDA, SQIVND (reference sequence). DNA of the CDR3: TGTGCCAGTCACCCAGGTTACCTAAATCAGCCCCAGCATTTT. Protein product: CASHPGYLNQPQHF.

The chain recombines TRBV6-2 or TRBV6-3 with TRBJ2-7; D might be TRBD1 (5 bases). The CDR3 has 14 residues. Trimming took off 2 bases at V and 1 base at J, with 9 bases between the two ends. CDR1 is MNHEY and CDR2 is SVGEGT in the germline V gene. In DNA, the CDR3 is TGTGCCAGCAGTTACATGGACAATTCCTACGAGCAGTACTTC. Translation: CASSYMDNSYEQYF.

This chain uses TRBV18 with TRBJ2-7; no reliable D call. This CDR3 is built from 14 residues. Trimming took 3 bases from V and 0 from J, leaving 9 bases between them. Germline V gene sequence: CDR1 KGHSH, CDR2 LQKENI. As DNA, the CDR3 is TGTGCCAGCTCACCGGCGGTTGTCTCCTACGAGCAGTACTTC. Translation: CASSPAVVSYEQYF.

This clone was found once. V gene TRBV7-6 combines with J gene TRBJ2-5; 7 nucleotides line up with TRBD1. The assigned J gene may be wrong: the sequence end matches TRBJ2-7 better. Germline-derived CDR1 and CDR2 are SGHVS and FNYEAQ. The CDR3 covers 15 residues. The CDR3 DNA reads as TGTGCCAGCAGCTTAGAGACAGGGAAACGCTACGAGCAGTACTTC. Translated, it gives CASSLETGKRYEQYF.

This rearrangement joins TRBV18 to TRBJ1-1; D unclear. V lost 5 bases and J 4 bases, leaving 11 bases between the germline ends. Germline CDR1 and CDR2: KGHSH and LQKENI. There are 13 residues in the CDR3. The CDR3 coding sequence is TGTGCCAGCTCAGGAGAATTGCTCACTGAAGCTTTCTTT. Amino acid sequence: CASSGELLTEAFF.

This chain uses TRBV24-1 with TRBJ2-6, with 14 bases fitting TRBD2. This CDR3 contains 20 residues. Germline CDR1 is KGHDR and CDR2 is SFDVKD. Unmatched junction bases numbered 7, after V lost 4 bases and J lost 0 bases. CDR3 residues: CATSDSGLAGGLSGANVLTF. The DNA for the CDR3 is TGTGCCACCAGTGACTCCGGACTAGCGGGAGGCCTCTCTGGGGCCAACGTCCTGACTTTC.

The genes are TRBV6-2 or TRBV6-3 and TRBJ1-4, with TRBD1 identical over 8 bases. J was trimmed by 8 bases and V by 2 bases; bases with no gene match: 7. The length of the CDR3 is 15 residues. CDR1 and CDR2 (germline): MNHEY, SVGEGT. This CDR3 is CASSYRTGHREKLFF. The CDR3 DNA sequence: TGTGCCAGCAGTTACCGGACAGGGCACAGAGAAAAACTGTTTTTT.

The rearrangement links TRBV29-1 to TRBJ2-7; 12 bases are shared with TRBD2. The germline CDR1 and CDR2 sequences are SQVTM and ANQGSEA. This CDR3 spans 13 amino acids. J lost 6 bases, V lost 2 bases, and 2 bases had no gene match. CDR3 region: CSVETGLAGEQYF. CDR3 sequence (DNA): TGCAGCGTTGAAACGGGACTAGCGGGCGAGCAGTACTTC.

The chain couples TRBV2 to TRBJ2-3; 11 bases line up with TRBD2. CDR1 is SNHLY, CDR2 FYNNEI, per germline. The V gene end was trimmed by 3 bases and the J gene end by 5 bases; junction bases not matched to a gene: 4. The CDR3 is 15 residues long. CDR3 nucleotides: TGTGCCAGCAGTGACGGTCTAGCGGGAGGAGATACGCAGTATTTT. Translation gives CASSDGLAGGDTQYF.

The rearrangement links TRBV6-2 or TRBV6-3 to TRBJ2-7; 9 nucleotides match TRBD2. The CDR3 runs 15 residues. The germline CDR1 and CDR2 sequences are MNHEY and SVGEGT. V shed 5 bases and J 2 bases; nucleotides not matched to a gene: 7. CDR3 loop: CASSLSGRGAYEQYF. The CDR3 DNA is TGTGCCAGCAGTCTTAGCGGGAGAGGGGCCTACGAGCAGTACTTC.

This clone appeared a few times. The CDR3 DNA sequence: TGTGCCAGCAGTTCTAACCGGGAGCCCAATGAGCAGTTCTTC. Amino acids: CASSSNREPNEQFF. This chain connects TRBV2 to TRBJ2-1; D perhaps matches TRBD2 (6 bases). V was clipped by 5 bases and J by 6 bases, with 14 bases between them. Germline values: CDR1 SNHLY, CDR2 FYNNEI. This CDR3 contains 14 residues.

The V and J genes are TRBV10-3 and TRBJ2-1; TRBD2 agrees at 8 bases. Germline-derived CDR1 and CDR2 are ENHRY and SYGVKD. CDR3 length equals 14 residues. V lost 6 bases to trimming and J lost 4 bases; unmatched junction nucleotides: 5. Written as DNA, the CDR3 is TGTGCCATCAGAGAGCGGGAGCCTTACAATGAGCAGTTCTTC. Its translation: CAIREREPYNEQFF.

This chain joins TRBV18 and TRBJ2-1; a weak D match, TRBD2 (5 bases). V gave up 2 bases and J gave up 5 bases, with 7 bases separating them. The CDR3 has 13 residues. CDR1 and CDR2 (germline): KGHSH, LQKENI. The CDR3 coding sequence is TGTGCCAGCTCACCAGGACTTAACAATGAGCAGTTCTTC. Encoded protein: CASSPGLNNEQFF. Full variable domain (rest looked up from reference TRBV18 and TRBJ2-1): NAGVMQNPRHLVRRRGQEARLRCSPMKGHSHVYWYRQLPEEGLKFMVYLQKENIIDESGMPKERFSAEFPKEGPSILRIQQVVRGDSAAYFCASSPGLNNEQFFGPGTRLTVL.

This chain links TRBV18 with TRBJ1-2; possible D gene TRBD1, 5 bases. The CDR3 is made up of 13 amino acids. In germline, CDR1 is KGHSH, CDR2 LQKENI. Trimming took off 3 bases at V and 4 bases at J, with 9 bases between the two ends. CDR3 nucleotide sequence: TGTGCCAGCTCACCTGACAGCTCCTATGGCTACACCTTC. Amino acid sequence: CASSPDSSYGYTF.

The V gene is TRBV9, the J gene TRBJ2-1; TRBD2 might be the D (6 bases). Germline V gene data show CDR1 as SGDLS and CDR2 as YYNGEE. V was cut by 0 bases and J by 3 bases, with 7 bases left in between. There are 14 residues in the CDR3. CDR3 region: CASSVGRGYNEQFF. The CDR3 DNA follows: TGTGCCAGCAGCGTAGGGCGGGGCTACAATGAGCAGTTCTTC.